This TCR beta chain was observed in a study of monozygotic twins with inflammatory bowel disease. Study conclusions and caveats: Researchers were unable to tell different T cell subtypes apart.

An amount of about 3,500 ng of total RNA was used for each TCR library. Through template switching, UMIs that included a 6-nucleotide sample barcode were added. From the 5' RACE reads, TCRdb lists one entry per CDR3 protein and no DNA. This sample's table has some 170,000 distinct CDR3 sequences. Concerning this clonotype itself: What it recognizes is unknown.

The germline gives CDR1 MNHNS, CDR2 SASEGT. The CDR3 has 18 amino acids. The J gene is TRBJ1-3, the V gene TRBV6-1; lacking DNA, the TRBD1 call made by TCRdb goes unchecked. This receptor was taken from a human donor with ulcerative colitis or Crohn's disease, or a healthy co-twin of an affected twin (not recorded which). The sequencing input was blood. This CDR3 is CASSSQPGQVFSGNTIYF.